The subject of this entry is one T cell receptor beta chain. This CDR3 has 17 amino acids. Trimming took 5 bases from V and 0 from J; bases not matched to a gene: 4. Germline-derived CDR1 and CDR2 are SEHNR and FQNEAQ (reference sequence). The data are from a study of tumor-infiltrating lymphocytes in localized non-small cell lung cancer. Using immunoSEQ multiplex PCR, the repertoire was profiled, and TCRdb retains in-frame clones only, with some absent. Of 9,000 to 10,000 clones in the sample, approximately 75% are singletons; the top ten hold over 12%. J is TRBJ1-6 and V is TRBV7-9; 10 nucleotides align to TRBD1. Sequencing was carried out using lung tumor tissue. The TCR sequence derives from a human donor with non-small cell lung cancer. CDR3: CASSLGQGDSYNSPLHF. CDR3 nucleotides: TGTGCCAGCAGCCTCGGACAGGGGGACTCCTATAATTCACCCCTCCACTTT. The full variable domain, in which reference TRBV7-9 and TRBJ1-6 provide the parts outside the CDR3, is DTGVSQNPRHKITKRGQNVTFRCDPISEHNRLYWYRQTLGQGPEFLTYFQNEAQLEKSRLLSDRFSAERPKGSFSTLEIQRTEQGDSAMYLCASSLGQGDSYNSPLHFGNGTRLTVT.